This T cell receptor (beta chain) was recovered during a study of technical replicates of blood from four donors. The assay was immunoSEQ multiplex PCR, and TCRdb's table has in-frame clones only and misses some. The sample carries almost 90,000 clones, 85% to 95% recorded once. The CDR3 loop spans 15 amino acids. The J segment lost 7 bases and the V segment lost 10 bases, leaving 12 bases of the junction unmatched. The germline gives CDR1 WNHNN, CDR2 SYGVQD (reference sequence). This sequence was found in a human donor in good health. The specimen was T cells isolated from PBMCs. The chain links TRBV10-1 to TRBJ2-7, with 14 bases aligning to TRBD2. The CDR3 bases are TGCGCCAATCGGACTAGCGGGAGGCCCCAGGAAGAGCAGTACTTC. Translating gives CANRTSGRPQEEQYF.